These 21 T cell receptor beta chains came from one sample sequenced in a study of cytomegalovirus exposure and HLA in healthy donors. Generated by immunoSEQ multiplex PCR, the TCRdb table keeps only in-frame clones and is missing some. The data contain under 400,000 clones, around 86% of them singletons. Sample: PBMCs. The receptors shown here come from a woman aged 18-29 years in good health and CMV-seronegative.

As to this clone: Different DNA sequences within this sample yield the same CDR3. The genes are TRBV29-1 and TRBJ1-1; no firm D call. The germline CDR1 and CDR2 sequences are SQVTM and ANQGSEA. The CDR3 length is 13 residues. Between the trimmed V and J ends, which lost 3 bases and 0 bases, there was a span of 8 bases. The CDR3, as DNA: TGCAGCGTTGACCCGGGATTGAACACTGAAGCTTTCTTT. Translation gives CSVDPGLNTEAFF.

This clone was counted between two and nine times. The V gene is TRBV29-1, the J gene TRBJ2-7; 7 positions agree with TRBD1. The CDR3 has 11 amino acids. Germline V gene data show CDR1 as SQVTM and CDR2 as ANQGSEA. After removal of 3 bases from V and 6 bases from J, the junction contained 2 bases not matched to a gene. CDR3 sequence: CSVDRGIEQYF. The CDR3 region has the DNA TGCAGCGTTGACAGGGGGATCGAGCAGTACTTC.

The CDR3 region is CATSRGQGAPYEQYF. The CDR3 nucleotides read TGTGCCACCAGCAGGGGCCAGGGGGCTCCCTACGAGCAGTACTTC. The V gene is TRBV15, the J gene TRBJ2-7, with TRBD1 identical over 8 bases. CDR3 length: 15 amino acids. Germline-derived CDR1 and CDR2 are LNHNV and YYDKDF (reference sequence). J was trimmed by 2 bases and V by 3 bases; bases with no gene match: 6.

This chain joins TRBV28 and TRBJ1-5, with TRBD1 matching 9 bases. Germline loops: CDR1 MDHEN, CDR2 SYDVKM. V trimming: 6 bases; J trimming: 3 bases; junction bases outside the gene matches: 9. The CDR3 spans 16 residues. CDR3 in DNA: TGTGCCAGCAGGACCCCGGGACAGGGATACAATCAGCCCCAGCATTTT. Translating it yields CASRTPGQGYNQPQHF.

The chain is built from TRBV28 and TRBJ1-2, with D tentatively TRBD1 (6 bases). Trimming took off 5 bases at V and 8 bases at J, with 21 bases between the two ends. The CDR3 runs 15 residues. The germline V gene has CDR1 MDHEN and CDR2 SYDVKM. The DNA for the CDR3 is TGTGCCAGCAGTACCCTGGACAGCAGCACCGCGGGCTACACCTTC. Translated: CASSTLDSSTAGYTF.

The rearrangement joins TRBV28 to TRBJ2-7, with 7 bases matching TRBD1. The CDR3 contains 15 residues. In germline, CDR1 is MDHEN, CDR2 SYDVKM. The trim removed 7 bases at V and 2 bases at J, leaving 11 bases unmatched. The CDR3 bases are TGTGCCAGCATGTTGATCAGGGGGAGTGCCTACGAGCAGTACTTC. It codes for CASMLIRGSAYEQYF.

The CDR3, as DNA: TGCGCCAGCGTCCCTAGCGGTAGCTCCTACAATGAGCAGTTCTTC. As protein: CASVPSGSSYNEQFF. The chain uses TRBV5-1 and TRBJ2-1; TRBD2 aligns across 7 bases. The CDR3 contains 15 residues. Germline V lookup: CDR1 SGHRS, CDR2 YFSETQ. Losses at the gene ends were 7 bases for V and 0 bases for J; bases not matched to a gene: 7.

V gene TRBV6-1 combines with J gene TRBJ2-5; 7 nucleotides line up with TRBD2. In germline, CDR1 is MNHNS, CDR2 SASEGT. The V segment lost 3 bases and the J segment 5 bases; nucleotides outside the gene matches: 6. The CDR3 consists of 14 residues. The CDR3 DNA reads TGTGCCAGCAGTGAGAAGGGGCGGGAGGAGACCCAGTACTTC. Translated: CASSEKGREETQYF.

V and J are TRBV5-1 and TRBJ1-4, with TRBD1 as a possible D gene (5 bases). CDR3 length equals 13 residues. With 4 bases removed from V and 6 bases from J, the gap between germline ends came to 10 bases. Germline CDR1 reads SGHRS; CDR2 reads YFSETQ. CDR3 sequence: CASSEGGDEKLFF. The CDR3, as DNA: TGCGCCAGCAGCGAGGGAGGGGATGAAAAACTGTTTTTT.

The CDR3, as DNA: TGTGCCAGCAGTCAACTAGCGGGGGTAGATGAGCAGTTCTTC. This sequence encodes CASSQLAGVDEQFF. The rearrangement uses TRBV6-5 and TRBJ2-1; 11 bases map to TRBD2. Germline V gene data show CDR1 as MNHEY and CDR2 as SVGAGI. This CDR3 comprises 14 residues. V was clipped by 5 bases and J by 8 bases; unmatched bases: 5.

For the CDR3, the DNA is TGTGCCATCAGTGTGGGACAGGGAAACACCATATATTTT. This encodes CAISVGQGNTIYF. This chain connects TRBV10-3 to TRBJ1-3; 7 bases match TRBD1. Germline V gene data show CDR1 as ENHRY and CDR2 as SYGVKD. The CDR3 has 13 residues. V lost 4 bases and J lost 4; bases outside the gene matches: 1.

This clone appeared once. This chain connects TRBV13 to TRBJ2-3, with TRBD2 matching over 9 bases. The J segment lost 1 base and the V segment lost 1 base, leaving 0 bases of the junction unmatched. Germline CDR1 and CDR2: PRHDT and FYEKMQ (reference sequence). This CDR3 has 15 amino acids. CDR3: CASSLASGGTDTQYF. CDR3 DNA: TGTGCCAGCAGCTTAGCTAGCGGGGGCACAGATACGCAGTATTTT. Full variable domain (rest looked up from reference TRBV13 and TRBJ2-3): AAGVIQSPRHLIKEKRETATLKCYPIPRHDTVYWYQQGPGQDPQFLISFYEKMQSDKGSIPDRFSAQQFSDYHSELNMSSLELGDSALYFCASSLASGGTDTQYFGPGTRLTVL.

The chain employs TRBV2 and TRBJ2-2; 15 bases match TRBD2. The CDR3 length is 18 residues. The V gene end was trimmed by 7 bases and the J gene end by 1 base; junction bases not matched to a gene: 7. The germline gives CDR1 SNHLY, CDR2 FYNNEI. This CDR3 reads CASTLWTSGRGNTGELFF. DNA for the CDR3: TGTGCCAGCACCTTATGGACTAGCGGGAGGGGGAACACCGGGGAGCTGTTTTTT. Full variable domain (outside the CDR3, taken from reference TRBV2 and TRBJ2-2): EPEVTQTPSHQVTQMGQEVILRCVPISNHLYFYWYRQILGQKVEFLVSFYNNEISEKSEIFDDQFSVERPDGSNFTLKIRSTKLEDSAMYFCASTLWTSGRGNTGELFFGEGSRLTVL.

V and J are TRBV7-9 and TRBJ2-7, with TRBD1 matching 7 bases. Trimming cost V 2 bases and J 7 bases; bases outside gene matches: 11. This CDR3 is built from 15 residues. Germline CDR1 and CDR2: SEHNR and FQNEAQ (reference sequence). The CDR3 protein is CASSLPADDRVEQYF. In DNA, the CDR3 is TGTGCCAGCAGCTTACCCGCAGATGACAGGGTGGAGCAGTACTTC.

This chain links TRBV4-1 with TRBJ2-7; 7 bases line up with TRBD1. Germline V gives CDR1 MGHRA, CDR2 YSYEKL. This CDR3 is 14 amino acids long. Trimming removed 5 bases from V and 1 base from J; junction bases left unmatched: 5. As DNA, the CDR3 is TGCGCCAGCAGCGCCCGGGACAGATCCTACGAGCAGTACTTC. Translation gives CASSARDRSYEQYF.

J is TRBJ2-1 and V is TRBV2; TRBD2 agrees at 10 bases. With V trimmed by 2 bases and J by 1 base, 5 bases remained unmatched. The CDR3 covers 17 residues. Germline loops: CDR1 SNHLY, CDR2 FYNNEI. CDR3 DNA sequence: TGTGCCAGCAGTGAATCCAGCGGGGGGGTTTCCTACAATGAGCAGTTCTTC. The encoded protein is CASSESSGGVSYNEQFF.

Worth noting for this clone: Other DNA sequences in the sample encode the same CDR3. This rearrangement joins TRBV27 to TRBJ2-1; TRBD2 is a possible D gene (6 bases). V was cut by 6 bases and J by 5 bases, with 14 bases left in between. The CDR3 totals 14 residues. Germline V CDR1 and CDR2: MNHEY, SMNVEV (reference sequence). CDR3 protein: CASSLRGLHNEQFF. CDR3 DNA: TGTGCCAGCAGCCTTCGGGGACTTCACAATGAGCAGTTCTTC.

This clone was counted a single time. The same CDR3 arises from other DNA sequences in this sample as well. The chain employs TRBV29-1 and TRBJ2-1, with TRBD1 as a possible D gene (6 bases). This CDR3 comprises 11 residues. V lost 6 bases and J 3 bases, leaving 6 bases between the germline ends. CDR1 is SQVTM, CDR2 ANQGSEA, per germline. This chain's CDR3 is CSVDSYNEQFF. In DNA, the CDR3 is TGCAGCGTGGACAGCTACAATGAGCAGTTCTTC.

CDR3 bases: TGTGCCAGCAGCCCGGGACAGGGGGCGGTTGAAGCTTTCTTT. Translating gives CASSPGQGAVEAFF. V gene TRBV5-4 combines with J gene TRBJ1-1, with 12 positions matching TRBD1. J was trimmed by 7 bases and V by 4 bases; bases with no gene match: 5. Germline V gene data show CDR1 as SGHNT and CDR2 as YYREEE (reference sequence). The CDR3 is made up of 14 amino acids.

The chain couples TRBV6-1 to TRBJ2-3; 10 positions match TRBD2. The CDR3 contains 15 residues. Unmatched junction bases numbered 6, after V lost 3 bases and J lost 6 bases. Germline CDR1 is MNHNS and CDR2 is SASEGT. The CDR3 region is CASSDVAGGKDTQYF. The CDR3 nucleotides are TGTGCCAGCAGTGACGTAGCGGGGGGCAAGGATACGCAGTATTTT.

This clone showed up just once. V is TRBV11-2 and J is TRBJ2-1, with 12 bases fitting TRBD2. The germline CDR1 and CDR2 sequences are SGHAT and FQNNGV. J was trimmed by 8 bases and V by 3 bases; bases with no gene match: 5. The CDR3 totals 15 residues. This CDR3 is CASSFTSGRLDEQFF. CDR3 in DNA: TGTGCCAGCAGCTTCACTAGCGGGAGGTTGGATGAGCAGTTCTTC.